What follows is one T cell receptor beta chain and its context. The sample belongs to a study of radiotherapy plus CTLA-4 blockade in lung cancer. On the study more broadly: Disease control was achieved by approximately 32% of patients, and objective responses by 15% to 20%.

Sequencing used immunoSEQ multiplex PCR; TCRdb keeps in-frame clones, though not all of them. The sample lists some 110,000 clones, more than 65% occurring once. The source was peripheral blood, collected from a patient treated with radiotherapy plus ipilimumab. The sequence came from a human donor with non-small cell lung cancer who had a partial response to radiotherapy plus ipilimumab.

The CDR3 DNA reads TGTGCCAGCAGCCCCCCAGGTTCTGGGGCCAACGTCCTGACTTTC. Translating it yields CASSPPGSGANVLTF. The rearrangement joins TRBV14 to TRBJ2-6; D call uncertain. The germline V gene encodes CDR1 SGHDN and CDR2 FVKESK. The V end lost 4 bases, the J end lost 1 base, and 8 bases lay between the germline ends. The CDR3 spans 15 residues.